These 21 T cell receptor beta chains were all obtained from the same sample, sequenced in a study of T cells after posttransplantation cyclophosphamide. The data were produced by immunoSEQ multiplex PCR, yet TCRdb's version contains in-frame clones alone and is incomplete. The table lists about 12,000 clones, approximately 90% of them singletons. Busulfan-fludarabine conditioning, marrow transplant, and cyclophosphamide on days +3 and +4 were administered. This material consisted of PBMCs, taken after allogeneic stem cell transplant with posttransplant cyclophosphamide. These receptor sequences come from a female patient in her 30s who received an allogeneic stem cell transplant from an unrelated donor, was CMV-positive, and had no GVHD. Some of these T cells may belong to the graft donor.

The chain joins TRBV19 to TRBJ2-2; 8 bases line up with TRBD1. V trimming: 4 bases; J trimming: 3 bases; junction bases outside the gene matches: 7. The CDR3 is 16 residues long. Germline V lookup: CDR1 LNHDA, CDR2 SQIVND (reference sequence). For the CDR3, the DNA is TGTGCCAGTAGTACTCCTCGGACAGGGCACACCGGGGAGCTGTTTTTT. This codes for CASSTPRTGHTGELFF.

The chain combines TRBV7-9 with TRBJ1-1; D ambiguous. This CDR3 is 15 amino acids long. Germline V gene sequence: CDR1 SEHNR, CDR2 FQNEAQ (reference sequence). Trimming took 5 bases from V and 7 from J, leaving 20 bases between them. The CDR3 DNA is TGTGCCAGCAGCCCCCGGGTGGGGAGAAATGATGAAGCTTTCTTT. Its protein is CASSPRVGRNDEAFF.

This clone was detected only once. This chain uses TRBV4-1 with TRBJ2-7, with D tentatively TRBD2 (6 bases). From germline, CDR1 is MGHRA and CDR2 YSYEKL. Between the trimmed V and J ends, which lost 4 bases and 1 base, there was a span of 20 bases. The CDR3 totals 17 residues. This chain's CDR3 is CASSRPGRGLSSYEQYF. The CDR3 coding sequence is TGCGCCAGCAGCCGGCCTGGGCGGGGTTTATCATCCTACGAGCAGTACTTC.

The rearrangement joins TRBV27 to TRBJ1-1, with TRBD1 identical over 7 bases. Germline lookup yields CDR1 MNHEY and CDR2 SMNVEV (reference sequence). With V trimmed by 5 bases and J by 0 bases, 6 bases remained unmatched. The CDR3 runs 15 residues. The CDR3 here is CASSPHRGMNTEAFF. CDR3 nucleotide sequence: TGTGCCAGCAGTCCACACAGGGGAATGAACACTGAAGCTTTCTTT.

The genes are TRBV6-1 and TRBJ1-5; D not resolved. Germline loops: CDR1 MNHNS, CDR2 SASEGT. Trimming took off 2 bases at V and 6 bases at J, with 17 bases between the two ends. The CDR3 is made up of 16 amino acids. CDR3 in DNA: TGTGCCAGCAGTGAATTGAGAGGGAAGATGGGTCAGCCCCAGCATTTT. Its translation is CASSELRGKMGQPQHF.

The gene calls are TRBV6-5 and TRBJ1-6, with 7 positions matching TRBD1. CDR1 is MNHEY and CDR2 is SVGAGI in the germline V gene. J lost 8 bases, V lost 7 bases, and 5 bases had no gene match. CDR3 length: 13 residues. Here the CDR3 DNA reads TGTGCCAGCAAGGAGGGGGCCTATTCACCCCTCCACTTT. This gives the protein CASKEGAYSPLHF.

The chain employs TRBV2 and TRBJ2-2; D is possibly TRBD1 (5 bases). Germline CDR1 reads SNHLY; CDR2 reads FYNNEI. The CDR3 is made up of 16 amino acids. V gave up 0 bases and J gave up 7 bases, with 15 bases separating them. The CDR3 region has the DNA TGTGCCAGCAGTGAAGCGATGGGTGGCAGGGTCGGGGAGCTGTTTTTT. As protein: CASSEAMGGRVGELFF.

The chain joins TRBV4-1 to TRBJ1-4; TRBD1 agrees at 12 bases. Germline V gene sequence: CDR1 MGHRA, CDR2 YSYEKL. CDR3 length equals 18 residues. V lost 1 base and J lost 8; bases outside the gene matches: 11. The CDR3 DNA reads TGCGCCAGCAGCCAAGTTTGGGTGACCGGGACAGGGGGCGAAAAACTGTTTTTT. Residues: CASSQVWVTGTGGEKLFF.

The chain joins TRBV5-6 to TRBJ1-5; the D is unclear. Trimming removed 0 bases from V and 9 bases from J, with 13 bases in between. This CDR3 spans 14 amino acids. From germline, CDR1 is SGHDT and CDR2 YYEEEE. The CDR3 coding sequence is TGTGCCAGCAGCTTGGGCGGGCCCCTTCGGCCCCAGCATTTT. Translating it yields CASSLGGPLRPQHF.

The rearrangement links TRBV11-2 to TRBJ1-5; D not resolved. V lost 1 base, J lost 3 bases, and 10 bases lay in between. The germline CDR1 and CDR2 sequences are SGHAT and FQNNGV. The CDR3 runs 15 residues. CDR3 DNA: TGTGCCAGCAGCTTAGGCATACAGTCCAATCAGCCCCAGCATTTT. Encoded protein: CASSLGIQSNQPQHF.

The chain combines TRBV10-3 with TRBJ1-4, with 7 bases matching TRBD1. Per germline, CDR1 ENHRY and CDR2 SYGVKD. Unmatched junction bases numbered 10, after V lost 0 bases and J lost 6 bases. The CDR3 spans 17 residues. The DNA of the CDR3 is TGTGCCATCAGTGAGTCATTCAGAGGGACAGAGGATGAAAAACTGTTTTTT. Its protein is CAISESFRGTEDEKLFF.

The V gene is TRBV27, the J gene TRBJ2-7; 9 nucleotides align to TRBD1. The CDR3 runs 20 residues. Germline CDR1 and CDR2: MNHEY and SMNVEV (reference sequence). The V segment lost 4 bases and the J segment 5 bases; nucleotides outside the gene matches: 24. CDR3: CASSSRLGQGVTPSSNEQYF. For the CDR3, the DNA is TGTGCCAGCAGTTCCCGCCTGGGACAGGGAGTAACCCCTAGCTCGAACGAGCAGTACTTC.

As DNA, the CDR3 is TGTGCCAGCAGTTTATTGACAGAGATCTCCTACGAGCAGTACTTC. It yields the protein CASSLLTEISYEQYF. The chain has TRBV27 and TRBJ2-7; D perhaps matches TRBD1 (5 bases). CDR3 length: 15 residues. Trimming took 1 base from V and 0 from J, leaving 10 bases between them. Germline V gene lookup returns CDR1 MNHEY and CDR2 SMNVEV (reference sequence).

J is TRBJ2-7 and V is TRBV5-1; D is uncertain. CDR1 is SGHRS and CDR2 is YFSETQ in the germline V gene. V was shortened by 0 bases and J by 0 bases, with 7 bases between the two germline ends. The CDR3 runs 14 residues. The CDR3 region is CASSLVASSYEQYF. CDR3 DNA: TGCGCCAGCAGCTTGGTTGCCAGCTCCTACGAGCAGTACTTC.

CDR3 nucleotide sequence: TGTGCCAGCCTAGATACAAGGGGGATGGCGGATACGCAGTATTTT. It codes for CASLDTRGMADTQYF. V is TRBV28 and J is TRBJ2-3; D perhaps matches TRBD1 (6 bases). Germline-derived CDR1 and CDR2 are MDHEN and SYDVKM. The V gene lost 8 bases and the J gene lost 6 bases, with 21 bases spanning the gap. The CDR3 loop spans 15 amino acids.

The rearrangement uses TRBV4-1 and TRBJ2-6; a weak D match, TRBD1 (7 bases). Germline V gene lookup returns CDR1 MGHRA and CDR2 YSYEKL. This CDR3 contains 19 residues. V was cut by 0 bases and J by 0 bases, with 15 bases left in between. The CDR3 sequence is CASSQDQGGPGSGANVLTF. In nucleotides, the CDR3 is TGCGCCAGCAGCCAAGATCAGGGGGGCCCAGGCTCTGGGGCCAACGTCCTGACTTTC.

CDR3: CSVSRGRTEAFF. CDR3 nucleotide sequence: TGCAGCGTTAGCAGGGGGCGCACTGAAGCTTTCTTT. V gene TRBV29-1 combines with J gene TRBJ1-1; 8 bases fit TRBD1. The CDR3 runs 12 residues. Germline loops: CDR1 SQVTM, CDR2 ANQGSEA. Germline trimming cut 5 bases from V and 4 bases from J; bases unmatched to any gene: 3.

The chain is built from TRBV10-3 and TRBJ2-6; D is possibly TRBD1 (5 bases). Germline assignment: CDR1 ENHRY and CDR2 SYGVKD. The germline V and J ends were trimmed by 8 bases and 0 bases, with 14 bases remaining between them. The CDR3 is 16 residues long. Written as DNA, the CDR3 is TGTGCCATCGACGACAGTCCTTACTCTGGGGCCAACGTCCTGACTTTC. It encodes CAIDDSPYSGANVLTF.

The genes are TRBV2 and TRBJ1-2; D may be TRBD1 (6 bases). The CDR3 contains 15 residues. Germline loops: CDR1 SNHLY, CDR2 FYNNEI. Trimming took 1 base from V and 2 from J, leaving 11 bases between them. CDR3 residues: CASSEGTDPNYGYTF. CDR3 in DNA: TGTGCCAGCAGTGAAGGGACAGACCCAAACTATGGCTACACCTTC.

This clone was counted between two and nine times. This rearrangement joins TRBV27 to TRBJ2-5, with 7 bases fitting TRBD1. The CDR3 runs 16 residues. J lost 3 bases, V lost 6 bases, and 13 bases had no gene match. Germline V gives CDR1 MNHEY, CDR2 SMNVEV (reference sequence). CDR3 sequence: CASSPSPGQKKETQYF. The CDR3 nucleotides are TGTGCCAGCAGCCCCTCTCCGGGACAGAAAAAAGAGACCCAGTACTTC.

This clone turned up a few times. The V call is TRBV5-1, the J call TRBJ2-2; TRBD1 agrees at 9 bases. The germline V gene encodes CDR1 SGHRS and CDR2 YFSETQ. With V trimmed by 4 bases and J by 3 bases, 4 bases remained unmatched. This CDR3 region has 15 residues. The CDR3 region has the DNA TGCGCCAGCAGCGGGGGACAGGGTGACACCGGGGAGCTGTTTTTT. It specifies CASSGGQGDTGELFF.